Given below is one TCR beta chain in context. Its cognate antigen is unknown. CDR1 and CDR2 (germline): SGHVS, FQNEAQ. The V and J ends lost 1 base and 4 bases respectively, with 8 bases between them. The CDR3 is 13 residues long. The sample comes from a study of response to subunit inactivated influenza vaccine. Study conclusions and caveats: With each seasonal influenza vaccination, the authors suggested, few new T cells are recruited.

One entry per CDR3 protein results from TCRdb running MiXCR on the RT-PCR reads. The data contain hundreds of thousands of distinct CDR3 sequences, less than 10% of them seen just once; the ten biggest clones take up 13%. The genes are TRBV7-8 and TRBJ2-7; D not resolved. Sequencing was performed on PBMCs from blood, taken around 2 years after vaccination. The clonotype comes from a man in his fifties or sixties who received an inactivated influenza vaccine. CDR3 DNA sequence: TGTGCCAGCAGCTTAGATCCTGTTTACGAGCAGTACTTC. It yields the protein CASSLDPVYEQYF.